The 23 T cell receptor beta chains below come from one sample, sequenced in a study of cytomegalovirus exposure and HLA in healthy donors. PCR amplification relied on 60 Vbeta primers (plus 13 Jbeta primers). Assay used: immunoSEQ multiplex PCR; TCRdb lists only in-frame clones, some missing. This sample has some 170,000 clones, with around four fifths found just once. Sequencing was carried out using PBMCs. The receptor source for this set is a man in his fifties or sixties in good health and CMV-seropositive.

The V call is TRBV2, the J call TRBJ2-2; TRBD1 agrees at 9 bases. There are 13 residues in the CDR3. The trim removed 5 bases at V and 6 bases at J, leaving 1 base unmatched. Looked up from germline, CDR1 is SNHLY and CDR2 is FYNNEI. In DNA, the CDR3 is TGTGCCAGCAGTAACAGGGGGCCCGGGGAGCTGTTTTTT. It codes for CASSNRGPGELFF. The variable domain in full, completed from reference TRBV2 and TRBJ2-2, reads EPEVTQTPSHQVTQMGQEVILRCVPISNHLYFYWYRQILGQKVEFLVSFYNNEISEKSEIFDDQFSVERPDGSNFTLKIRSTKLEDSAMYFCASSNRGPGELFFGEGSRLTVL.

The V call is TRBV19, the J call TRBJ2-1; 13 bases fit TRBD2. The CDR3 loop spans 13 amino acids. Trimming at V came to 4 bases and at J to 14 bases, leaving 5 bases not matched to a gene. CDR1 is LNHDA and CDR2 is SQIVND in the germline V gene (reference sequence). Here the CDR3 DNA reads TGTGCCAGTAGTACCGGACTAGCGGGGGAGAAGTTCTTC. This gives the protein CASSTGLAGEKFF.

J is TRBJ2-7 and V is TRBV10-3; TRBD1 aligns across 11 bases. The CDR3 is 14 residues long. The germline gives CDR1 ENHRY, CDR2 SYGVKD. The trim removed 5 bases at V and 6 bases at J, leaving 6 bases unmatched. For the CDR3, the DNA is TGTGCCATCAGTTCTGGACAGGGGGCTGCCGAGCAGTACTTC. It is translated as CAISSGQGAAEQYF.

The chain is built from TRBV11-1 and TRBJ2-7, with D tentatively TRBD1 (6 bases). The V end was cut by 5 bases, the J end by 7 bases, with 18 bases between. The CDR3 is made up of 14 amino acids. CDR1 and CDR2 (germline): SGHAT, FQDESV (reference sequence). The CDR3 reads CASSPTGLDWEQYF. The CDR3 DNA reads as TGTGCCAGCAGCCCGACAGGCCTTGATTGGGAGCAGTACTTC.

In nucleotides, the CDR3 is TGTGCCAGCTCACCACCGGGGACTAGCGGCTACGAGCAGTACTTC. Amino acids: CASSPPGTSGYEQYF. This chain uses TRBV18 with TRBJ2-7; 11 bases map to TRBD2. In germline, CDR1 is KGHSH, CDR2 LQKENI. Trimming removed 0 bases from V and 3 bases from J; junction bases left unmatched: 1. The CDR3 contains 15 residues.

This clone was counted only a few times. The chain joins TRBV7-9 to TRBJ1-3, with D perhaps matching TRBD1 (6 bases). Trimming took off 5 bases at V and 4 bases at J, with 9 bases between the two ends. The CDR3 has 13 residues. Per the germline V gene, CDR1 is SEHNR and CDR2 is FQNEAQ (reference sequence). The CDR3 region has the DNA TGTGCCAGCAGCGTCGGACAGGGAAACACCATATATTTT. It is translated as CASSVGQGNTIYF.

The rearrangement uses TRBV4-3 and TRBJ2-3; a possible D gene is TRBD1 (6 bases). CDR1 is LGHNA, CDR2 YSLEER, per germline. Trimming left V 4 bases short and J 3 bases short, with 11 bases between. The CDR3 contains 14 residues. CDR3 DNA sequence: TGCGCCAGCAGCCTCGATAGGGGGACAGATACGCAGTATTTT. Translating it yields CASSLDRGTDTQYF.

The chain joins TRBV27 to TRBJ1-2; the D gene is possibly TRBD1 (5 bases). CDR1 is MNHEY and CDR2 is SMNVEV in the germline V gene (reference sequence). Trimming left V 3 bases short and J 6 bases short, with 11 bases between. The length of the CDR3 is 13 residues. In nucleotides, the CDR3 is TGTGCCAGCAGTTTCGGGGGAGGTGATGGCTACACCTTC. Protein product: CASSFGGGDGYTF.

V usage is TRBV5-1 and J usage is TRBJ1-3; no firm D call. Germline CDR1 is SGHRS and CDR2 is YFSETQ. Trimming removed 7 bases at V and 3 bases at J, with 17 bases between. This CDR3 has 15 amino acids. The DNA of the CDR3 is TGCGCCAGCGCCTCTACCTCTATTAATGGAAACACCATATATTTT. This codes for CASASTSINGNTIYF.

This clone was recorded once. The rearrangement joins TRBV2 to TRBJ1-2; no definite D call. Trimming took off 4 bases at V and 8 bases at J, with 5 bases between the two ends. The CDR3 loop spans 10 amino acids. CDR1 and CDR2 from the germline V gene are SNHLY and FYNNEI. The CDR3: CASSVPGYTF. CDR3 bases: TGTGCCAGCAGTGTCCCGGGCTACACCTTC.

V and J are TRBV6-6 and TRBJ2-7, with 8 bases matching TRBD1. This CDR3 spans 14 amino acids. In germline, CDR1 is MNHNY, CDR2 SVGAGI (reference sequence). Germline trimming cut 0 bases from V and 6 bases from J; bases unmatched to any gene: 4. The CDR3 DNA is TGTGCCAGCAGTTACTCAACAGGGGGAGGCGAGCAGTACTTC. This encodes CASSYSTGGGEQYF.

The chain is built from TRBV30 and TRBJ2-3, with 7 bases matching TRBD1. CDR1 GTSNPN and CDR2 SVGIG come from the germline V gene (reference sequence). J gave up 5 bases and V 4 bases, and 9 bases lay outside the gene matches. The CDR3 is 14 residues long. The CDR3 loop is CAWTPGQLEDTQYF. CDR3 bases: TGTGCCTGGACCCCGGGACAGTTGGAAGATACGCAGTATTTT.

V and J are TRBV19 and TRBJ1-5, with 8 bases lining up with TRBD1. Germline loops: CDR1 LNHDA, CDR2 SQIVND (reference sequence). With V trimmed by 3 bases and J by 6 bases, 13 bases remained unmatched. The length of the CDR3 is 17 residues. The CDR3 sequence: CASSIRDRLRNGQPQHF. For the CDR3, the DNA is TGTGCCAGTAGTATCCGGGACAGGCTCAGGAACGGTCAGCCCCAGCATTTT.

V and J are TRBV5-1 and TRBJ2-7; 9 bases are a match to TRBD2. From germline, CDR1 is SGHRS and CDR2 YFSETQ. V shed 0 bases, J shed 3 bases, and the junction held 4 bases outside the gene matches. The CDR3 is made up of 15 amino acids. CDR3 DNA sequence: TGCGCCAGCAGCTTGGGGCTAGCGGGAAACTACGAGCAGTACTTC. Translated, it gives CASSLGLAGNYEQYF. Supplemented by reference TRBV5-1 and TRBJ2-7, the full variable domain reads KAGVTQTPRYLIKTRGQQVTLSCSPISGHRSVSWYQQTPGQGLQFLFEYFSETQRNKGNFPGRFSGRQFSNSRSEMNVSTLELGDSALYLCASSLGLAGNYEQYFGPGTRLTVT.

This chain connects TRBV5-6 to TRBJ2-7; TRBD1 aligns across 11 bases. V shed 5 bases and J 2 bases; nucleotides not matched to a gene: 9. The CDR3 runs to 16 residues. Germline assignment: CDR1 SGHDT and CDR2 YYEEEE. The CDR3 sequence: CASRPGTGGLTYEQYF. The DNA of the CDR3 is TGTGCCAGCAGACCCGGGACAGGGGGACTCACCTACGAGCAGTACTTC.

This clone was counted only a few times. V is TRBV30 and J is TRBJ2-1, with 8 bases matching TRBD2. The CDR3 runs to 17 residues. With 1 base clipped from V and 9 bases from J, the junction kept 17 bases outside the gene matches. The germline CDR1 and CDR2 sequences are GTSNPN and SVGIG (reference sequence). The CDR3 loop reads CAWSGGQPGLVLGEQFF. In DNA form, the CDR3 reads TGTGCCTGGAGTGGGGGCCAACCGGGACTAGTATTGGGTGAGCAGTTCTTC.

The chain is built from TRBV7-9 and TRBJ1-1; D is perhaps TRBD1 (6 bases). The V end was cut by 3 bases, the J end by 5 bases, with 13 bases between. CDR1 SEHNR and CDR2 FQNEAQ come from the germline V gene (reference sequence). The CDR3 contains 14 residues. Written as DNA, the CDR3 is TGTGCCAGCAGCTTGGGGGCCTTAGGGACTGAAGCTTTCTTT. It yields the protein CASSLGALGTEAFF.

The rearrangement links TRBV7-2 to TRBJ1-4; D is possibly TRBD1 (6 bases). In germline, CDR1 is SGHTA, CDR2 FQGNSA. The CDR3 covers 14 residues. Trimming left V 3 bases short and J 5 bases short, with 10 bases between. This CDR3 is CASSFRGTNEKLFF. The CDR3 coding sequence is TGTGCCAGCAGCTTTAGGGGGACGAATGAAAAACTGTTTTTT.

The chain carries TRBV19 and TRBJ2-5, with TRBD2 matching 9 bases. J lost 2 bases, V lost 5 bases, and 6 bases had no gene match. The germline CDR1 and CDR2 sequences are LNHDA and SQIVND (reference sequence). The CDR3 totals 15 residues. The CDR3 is CASSFGTSLQETQYF. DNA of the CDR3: TGTGCCAGTAGTTTTGGGACTAGCCTACAAGAGACCCAGTACTTC.

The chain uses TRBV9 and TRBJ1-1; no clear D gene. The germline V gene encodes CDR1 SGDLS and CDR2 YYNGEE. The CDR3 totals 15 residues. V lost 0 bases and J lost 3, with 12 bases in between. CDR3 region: CASSVAAREDTEAFF. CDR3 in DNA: TGTGCCAGCAGCGTAGCGGCTCGGGAGGACACTGAAGCTTTCTTT.

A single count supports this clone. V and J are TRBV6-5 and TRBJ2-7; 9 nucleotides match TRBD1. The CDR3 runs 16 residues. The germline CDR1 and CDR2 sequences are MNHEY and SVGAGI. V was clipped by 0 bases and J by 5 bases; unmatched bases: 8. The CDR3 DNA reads TGTGCCAGCAGTTACTCAGGAACAGGGGGCGAGCACGAGCAGTACTTC. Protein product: CASSYSGTGGEHEQYF.

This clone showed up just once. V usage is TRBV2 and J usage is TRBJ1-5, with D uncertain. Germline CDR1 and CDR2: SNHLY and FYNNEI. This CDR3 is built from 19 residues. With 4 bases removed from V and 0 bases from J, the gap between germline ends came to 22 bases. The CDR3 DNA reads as TGTGCCAGCAGTGCCCCCCCCGGGGAGCAACATTATAGCAATCAGCCCCAGCATTTT. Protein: CASSAPPGEQHYSNQPQHF.

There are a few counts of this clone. CDR3 region: CASSFSTANTGELFF. In DNA form, the CDR3 reads TGTGCCAGCAGCTTTAGTACAGCGAACACCGGGGAGCTGTTTTTT. This chain links TRBV9 with TRBJ2-2; unclear D gene. The CDR3 contains 15 residues. Trimming stripped 4 bases from V and 0 bases from J, with 10 bases between. Germline V gene sequence: CDR1 SGDLS, CDR2 YYNGEE.